Given below is one T cell receptor beta chain in context. This clone was observed a handful of times. The antigen it recognizes is unknown. No much larger clonotype is one base removed from it; base qualities were not supplied. This record comes from a study of CD8+ T cells in alopecia areata (dated by TCRdb to 2016 to 2019). For context, the study as a whole: Treated patients were enrolled in an open-label pilot trial of oral tofacitinib, 5 to 10 mg twice daily, for moderate-to-severe alopecia areata. The RNA source kit depended on sample type: the PAXgene miRNA kit for fixed scalp, the miRNeasy kit for PBMCs, and the RNeasy kit for mouse skin. High-throughput TCRbeta sequencing was used to examine T cell clonal expansion in alopecia areata in both the C3H/HeJ mouse model and human patients. In humans, TCRbeta sequencing was performed on scalp tissue and on sorted CD4+ and CD8+ peripheral blood T cells from healthy controls and from patients with patchy or totalis/universalis alopecia areata. Scalp clonality was compared among normal scalp (n=4), patchy alopecia areata scalp (n=8), and alopecia totalis/universalis scalp (n=8). Biopsies were taken from tofacitinib-treated patients at baseline and again at 4 and 24 weeks into treatment, and several of those patients also had a later scalp biopsy. Patients received tofacitinib for 6 to 18 months and were then followed off drug for 6 months to check for delayed response and recurrence. TCRbeta CDR3 regions were amplified by immunoSEQ multiplex PCR using 35 Vbeta forward and 13 Jbeta reverse primers. For the treated patients, the SALT score, which quantifies what percentage of scalp surface area is affected, served as the measure of disease severity.

CDR1 MRHNA and CDR2 SNTAGT are derived from the germline V gene. V loses 6 bases of germline sequence and J loses 3 bases, and the interval between the two ends is 9 bases. The CDR3 holds 13 amino acids from the cysteine to the phenylalanine. CDR3 DNA only is kept here, 39 bases in frame from base 1. The library was produced with the immunoSEQ multiplex PCR assay. RNA was extracted from all samples and reverse transcribed into cDNA, which served as template for TCR sequencing. SuperScript III was used for first-strand cDNA synthesis, primed with a 2:1 mix of oligo-dT and random hexamers. A synthetic immune receptor repertoire was used to measure amplification bias, and any remaining bias was corrected computationally. In the authors' own workflow: Raw reads were preprocessed to remove errors, and CDR3 was defined by IMGT conventions from the conserved cysteine to phenylalanine. Clonality was calculated as 1 minus Shannon entropy normalized by log2 of the number of productive unique TCRs. CD4 or CD8 identity of scalp clones was inferred by cross-referencing scalp TCRbeta sequences with sorted blood CD4 and CD8 repertoires. The table comes from immuneACCESS by way of TCRdb, which keeps in-frame sequences with V and J called. Part of the clones is missing from these tables; in studies checked, under half for an unresolved V gene and the rest for unknown reasons. V and J calls plus clone size are reproduced from that table; the DNA served to infer D and trimming. The sample table holds 180,000 or so clones, of which approximately 55% were seen once. More than 10% of the sample is taken by the ten largest.

This specimen's time point label, interpreted: 24 weeks on oral tofacitinib. In the paper's terms, the treatment or condition label means: oral pan-JAK inhibitor, 5-10 mg twice daily. From alopecia areata patients, peripheral blood was collected along with lesional scalp punch biopsies. PBMCs were separated by density centrifugation and stained for CD3, CD4 and CD8, after which CD4+ and CD8+ T cells were sorted on a FACSAria. Study-level results and caveats: Scalp TCR repertoire analysis is complicated because resident alphabeta T cells in normal human skin are also sequenced, whereas mouse skin is dominated by gammadelta T cells. During tofacitinib treatment, many expanded lesional clones stuck around in both scalp and blood, and this persistence may partly explain why relapse happens after treatment is stopped. Tofacitinib significantly decreased scalp clonality and the number of expanded CD8+ clones among the top 100 scalp clones. Compared with mice, TCR sequences shared between patients were less clear, possibly partly because of HLA diversity across the patient population. Because the treated cohort was small and had just a single nonresponder, larger studies are needed to establish links between baseline CD8+ expansion and response. Compared with normal scalp, lesional scalp, particularly in alopecia totalis/universalis, had higher clonality and more expanded CD8+ clones, which suggests antigenic drive.

The source material was CD8+ T cells sorted from blood, sampled at week 24, from a patient treated with tofacitinib. This TCR was sampled from a human donor with alopecia areata. The rearranged chain carries TRBV6-4 and TRBJ2-1; D gene: possibly TRBD1, on 6 matching bases. CDR3 protein: CASRPQGYNEQFF. Read as DNA, the sequence is TGTGCCAGCAGACCACAGGGCTACAATGAGCAGTTCTTC.